This T cell receptor (beta chain) was recovered during a study of OX40 agonist ivuxolimab in advanced cancers. Study details: Aged roughly 23 to 80 with a mean of roughly 65 years, they were approximately 79% male.

Trimming took 8 bases from V and 4 from J; bases not matched to a gene: 10. Germline values: CDR1 GTSNPN, CDR2 SVGIG (reference sequence). The CDR3 contains 13 residues. A single count supports this clone. Produced via immunoSEQ multiplex PCR; TCRdb's table is partial and in-frame only. The sample has about 61,000 clones, 92% seen once. The sample here was CD4+ or CD8+ T cells sorted from blood, taken in a trial of the OX40 agonist ivuxolimab. The rearrangement joins TRBV30 to TRBJ2-5; 7 nucleotides agree with TRBD1. This clonotype originated in an adult with an advanced solid tumor such as melanoma, head and neck, liver or kidney cancer. CDR3 sequence: CAHEEGARETQYF. The CDR3 DNA is TGTGCCCACGAAGAGGGGGCAAGAGAGACCCAGTACTTC.